The source of this TCR beta chain is a study (dated by TCRdb to the mid-2010s). Unmatched junction bases come to 3, with V trimmed by 0 bases and J by 6 bases. Based on the germline V gene, the CDR1 and CDR2 sequences are SGHRS and YFSETQ. The CDR3 starts with the cysteine, ends with the phenylalanine, and has 14 residues. The CDR3 DNA has 42 bases and is translated from base 1. The receptor library was made with RT-PCR. Instrument used: Illumina MiSeq. The raw public reads went through TCRdb reprocessing: fastp at Q25, MiXCR clone calling, in-frame beta chains kept. One record per CDR3 amino acid sequence lists the most common genes and DNA. This sample lists more than 600,000 distinct CDR3 sequences; 12% to 15% were detected once. The ten largest make up 3.6% of the sample. The table lists this clonotype with many counts. Its cognate antigen has yet to be identified. Per-base qualities were not stored, and no clone one base away is much larger.

This TCR was sampled from a female donor in good health, serving as a healthy control. The chain is assembled from TRBV5-1 and TRBJ2-3; the junction holds 8 bases that match TRBD2. The sequenced sample consisted of memory CD4+ T cells from blood. The nucleotide sequence is given as TGCGCCAGCAGCTTGGCCGGGGGGGAGGATACGCAGTATTTT. It translates as CASSLAGGEDTQYF.